This T cell receptor (beta chain) was identified in a study of cytomegalovirus exposure and HLA in healthy donors. Study-wide results and limits: The authors listed some 160 TCR beta chains as cytomegalovirus-associated. Later findings reportedly placed an Asian-associated ancestry cluster below the approximately 670-donor mean for N-insertions.

The ends lost 4 bases at V and 10 bases at J; junction bases unmatched: 5. Germline CDR1 reads SGHKS; CDR2 reads YYEKEE (reference sequence). The CDR3 contains 13 residues. This clone was found once. Its target is not known. Donors in the study were healthy people who gave bone marrow. PCR was performed using 60 Vbeta and 13 Jbeta primers. Clones were read by immunoSEQ multiplex PCR, and TCRdb kept only the in-frame ones, dropping some. The sample lists tens of thousands of clones; 67% were seen once. The sequence was obtained from a woman between 45 and 60 years old in good health and CMV-seropositive. The rearrangement joins TRBV5-5 to TRBJ1-5; TRBD1 aligns across 10 bases. The sequencing input was PBMCs. CDR3 loop: CASSRQGAGPQHF. CDR3 DNA sequence: TGTGCCAGCAGCCGACAGGGGGCAGGACCCCAGCATTTT.